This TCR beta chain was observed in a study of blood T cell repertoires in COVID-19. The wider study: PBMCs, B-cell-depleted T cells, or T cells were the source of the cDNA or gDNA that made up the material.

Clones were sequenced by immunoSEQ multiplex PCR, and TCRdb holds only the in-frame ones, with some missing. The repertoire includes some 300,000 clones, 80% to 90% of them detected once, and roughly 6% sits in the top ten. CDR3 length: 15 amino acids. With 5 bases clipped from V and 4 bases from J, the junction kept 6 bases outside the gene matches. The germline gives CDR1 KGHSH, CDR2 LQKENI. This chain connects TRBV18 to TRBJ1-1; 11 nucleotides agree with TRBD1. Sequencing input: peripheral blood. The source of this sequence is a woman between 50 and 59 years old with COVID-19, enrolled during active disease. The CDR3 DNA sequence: TGTGCCAGCTCAGCGGGACAGGGGGATGTCACTGAAGCTTTCTTT. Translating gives CASSAGQGDVTEAFF.